The rows below give T cell receptor beta chains drawn from one sample of a study of T cells after yellow fever vaccination. TCRdb analysed the 5' RACE reads with MiXCR anew, one entry per CDR3 protein. The sample has nearly 350,000 distinct CDR3 sequences; around 8.1% are singletons. This specimen was PBMCs, taken about 49 days after the first yellow fever vaccination. The source of these receptors is a young man who received the YFV17D yellow fever vaccine. CDR3s include the opening cysteine and the closing phenylalanine or tryptophan. Each record gives: J gene, D gene, clone size, V gene, CDR3 DNA, CDR3 protein. The D gene is left open where the match is weak. Not all rows give a size; the values are once, few, many and, for expanded clones, a class.

TRBJ2-1 | . | . | TRBV5-6 | TGTGCCAGCAGCTTGATCTCGGGGGATGAGCAGTTCTTC | CASSLISGDEQFF
TRBJ2-7 | . | . | TRBV7-3 | TGTGCCAGCAGCTTATTCGGGGGCAGCTCCTACGAGCAGTACTTC | CASSLFGGSSYEQYF
TRBJ2-3 | . | . | TRBV23-1 | TGCGCCAGCAGCCATCTGACAGGAACCAGCACAGATACGCAGTATTTT | CASSHLTGTSTDTQYF
TRBJ2-5 | . | . | TRBV24-1 | TGTGCCACCAGTGGGGGGACGGATAGACAAGAGACCCAGTACTTC | CATSGGTDRQETQYF
TRBJ2-3 | . | few | TRBV7-2 | TGTGCCAGCAGTGGCCGCGGAACTTACACAGATACGCAGTATTTT | CASSGRGTYTDTQYF
TRBJ2-7 | . | . | TRBV6-1 | TGTGCCAGCTCCAGAAGGCAGTCGCCCGAGGGGCGTTACGAGCAGTACTTC | CASSRRQSPEGRYEQYF
TRBJ2-1 | . | few | TRBV19 | TGTGCCAGTAGTTTGGCTCACGCTCCCAATGAGCAGTTCTTC | CASSLAHAPNEQFF
TRBJ2-3 | TRBD1 | . | TRBV18 | TGTGCCAGCTCACCACGCGGGACAGGGGCATCCGATACGCAGTATTTT | CASSPRGTGASDTQYF
TRBJ1-2 | . | many | TRBV2 | TGTGCCAGCAAGGAGGGGGGCCTAAACTATGGCTACACCTTC | CASKEGGLNYGYTF
TRBJ2-1 | . | few | TRBV7-3 | TGTGCCAGCAGCTTAGAGACATCGCTGGGGCAGTTCTTC | CASSLETSLGQFF
TRBJ2-1 | TRBD1 | . | TRBV3-1 | TGTGCCAGCAGCCAGGGGACAGGTGGACATGAGCAGTTCTTC | CASSQGTGGHEQFF
TRBJ1-2 | TRBD1 | many | TRBV20-1 | TGCAGTGCTGTACACAGGGGGCAAAACTATGGCTACACCTTC | CSAVHRGQNYGYTF
TRBJ2-1 | TRBD1 | few | TRBV29-1 | TGCAGCGTCGGACAGGGGAGCTACAATGAGCAGTTCTTC | CSVGQGSYNEQFF
TRBJ2-5 | . | . | TRBV5-1 | TGCGCCAGCAGCTCGCAGACGGGGACCTCCGGGACCCAGTACTTC | CASSSQTGTSGTQYF
TRBJ2-2 | TRBD1 | . | TRBV5-1 | TGCGCCAGCAGCCCGGCCGGGGACAGGGACAACACCGGGGAGCTGTTTTTT | CASSPAGDRDNTGELFF
TRBJ2-2 | . | few | TRBV27 | TGTGCCAGCAGTTTGACAACCCAAAGTCGGAAGTTTTTT | CASSLTTQSRKFF